The clone carrying this TCR beta chain was picked up many times. No antigen is known for it. From the PCR reads, TCRdb called clonotypes with MiXCR, one entry per CDR3 protein. The sample contains under 600,000 distinct CDR3 sequences, 20% to 25% of which appear only once. This sample is drawn from a study of molecular identifiers for immune sequencing clone quantification. Study as a whole: Five portions were made in replicates from RNA of around 20,000 or 100,000 naive CD8 cells, and four underwent sequencing. Study-wide results and limits: Barcode collisions between identical TCR molecules could shrink estimates of highly expanded clone sizes. One cell's worth of spiked Jurkat TCR RNA was reportedly detectable among approximately 980,000 naive cells.

The CDR3 has 14 residues. Germline-derived CDR1 and CDR2 are SGHTS and YDEGEE. The V end was cut by 0 bases, the J end by 4 bases, with 10 bases between. This sequence originates from a human donor in good health. Some libraries in this study had Jurkat cell RNA spiked in. V usage is TRBV5-8 and J usage is TRBJ1-1, with no clear D. The sequenced sample consisted of naive CD8+ T cells from blood, with Jurkat cell RNA spiked in. Subset meaning: FACS-sorted CD8+CD4-CCR7+CD45RA+ naive T cells. The CDR3 nucleotides are TGTGCCAGCAGCTTGGTGGGAGGGATCACTGAAGCTTTCTTT. Encoded protein: CASSLVGGITEAFF.